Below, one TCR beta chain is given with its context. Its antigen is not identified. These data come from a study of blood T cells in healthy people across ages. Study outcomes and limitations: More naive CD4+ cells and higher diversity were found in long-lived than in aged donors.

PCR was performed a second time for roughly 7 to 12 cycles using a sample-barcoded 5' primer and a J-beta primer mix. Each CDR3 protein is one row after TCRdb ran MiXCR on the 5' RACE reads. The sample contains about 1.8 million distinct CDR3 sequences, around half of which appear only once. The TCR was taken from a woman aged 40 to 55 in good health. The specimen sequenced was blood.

For the CDR3, the DNA is TGTGCCAGCAGTTACTCGATAGCCGTTTCCCCCACAGATACGCAGTATTTT. Translated: CASSYSIAVSPTDTQYF. V is TRBV6-2 or TRBV6-3 and J is TRBJ2-3; D call uncertain. This CDR3 comprises 17 residues. Germline CDR1 reads MNHEY; CDR2 reads SVGEGT. V lost 0 bases, J lost 2 bases, and 15 bases lay in between.